The clone carrying this T cell receptor beta chain appeared once. CDR3 length: 16 amino acids. V was shortened by 3 bases and J by 0 bases, with 15 bases between the two germline ends. Germline CDR1 and CDR2: MDHEN and SYDVKM. The repertoire was sequenced with immunoSEQ multiplex PCR; TCRdb's copy has only in-frame clones and lacks some. Among some 150,000 clones listed, less than 85% were seen once. This sample stems from a study of blood T cell repertoires in COVID-19. The chain is built from TRBV28 and TRBJ2-7; possibly TRBD2 for D (6 bases). Input material: peripheral blood. The source is a human donor in a cohort sampled during active COVID-19. This CDR3 is CASSFPRDSPSYEQYF. CDR3 DNA sequence: TGTGCCAGCAGTTTTCCCAGGGACTCTCCCTCCTACGAGCAGTACTTC.